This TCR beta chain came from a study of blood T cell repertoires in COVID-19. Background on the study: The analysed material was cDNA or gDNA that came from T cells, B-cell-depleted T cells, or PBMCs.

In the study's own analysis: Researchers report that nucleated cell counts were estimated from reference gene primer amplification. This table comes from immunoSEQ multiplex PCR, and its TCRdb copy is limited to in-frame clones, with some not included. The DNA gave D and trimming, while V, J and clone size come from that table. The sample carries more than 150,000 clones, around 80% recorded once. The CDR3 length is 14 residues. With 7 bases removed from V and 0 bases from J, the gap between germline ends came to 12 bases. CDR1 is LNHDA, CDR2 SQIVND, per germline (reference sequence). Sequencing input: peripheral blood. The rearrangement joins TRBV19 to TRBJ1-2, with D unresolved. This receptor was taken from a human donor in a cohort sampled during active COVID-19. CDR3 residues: CASKVDKTNYGYTF. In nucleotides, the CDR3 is TGTGCCAGTAAAGTCGACAAGACTAACTATGGCTACACCTTC.